This T cell receptor beta chain was sequenced in a study of Tregs in tolerant kidney transplant recipients. Broader study findings: Tregs expanded with activated donor B cells seemed most donor-specific.

Sequencing was performed with immunoSEQ multiplex PCR; in TCRdb, only in-frame clones are kept and a portion is missing. The repertoire includes under 50,000 clones, around 90% of them detected once, and about 0.76% sits in the top ten. Points on this clone: The antigen is undetermined. The junction departs from the called germline gene at one end, perhaps through a read error.

This CDR3 has 15 residues. From germline, CDR1 is SGHVS and CDR2 FQNEAQ. Thawed PBMCs were FACS-sorted into unstimulated CD4+CD25+CD127- regulatory T cells, CD4+CD25- non-regulatory cells, CD4 and CD8 cells. J is TRBJ2-7 and V is TRBV7-8; the D gene could be TRBD1 or TRBD2 (6 bases each). The receptor comes from a human donor in good health. The material sequenced was Tregs from blood. CDR3 DNA: TGTGCCAGCAGCGGCGGGACACTCTTTTCCTACGAGCAGCACTTC. It encodes CASSGGTLFSYEQHF.